This T cell receptor beta chain was sequenced during a study of blood T cell repertoires in COVID-19. This clone was seen once. The CDR3 totals 13 residues. Trimming took 4 bases from V and 2 from J, leaving 5 bases between them. The germline gives CDR1 KGHDR, CDR2 SFDVKD. The protocol was immunoSEQ multiplex PCR, while the TCRdb copy is restricted to in-frame clones and leaves out a portion. The table records more than 95,000 clones, around 90% of them present only once. This clonotype was sampled from a human donor in a cohort sampled during active COVID-19. This chain links TRBV24-1 with TRBJ2-1, with no clear D. Sequenced sample: peripheral blood. CDR3 region: CATSEQTYNEQFF. Written as DNA, the CDR3 is TGTGCCACCAGTGAGCAGACCTACAATGAGCAGTTCTTC.